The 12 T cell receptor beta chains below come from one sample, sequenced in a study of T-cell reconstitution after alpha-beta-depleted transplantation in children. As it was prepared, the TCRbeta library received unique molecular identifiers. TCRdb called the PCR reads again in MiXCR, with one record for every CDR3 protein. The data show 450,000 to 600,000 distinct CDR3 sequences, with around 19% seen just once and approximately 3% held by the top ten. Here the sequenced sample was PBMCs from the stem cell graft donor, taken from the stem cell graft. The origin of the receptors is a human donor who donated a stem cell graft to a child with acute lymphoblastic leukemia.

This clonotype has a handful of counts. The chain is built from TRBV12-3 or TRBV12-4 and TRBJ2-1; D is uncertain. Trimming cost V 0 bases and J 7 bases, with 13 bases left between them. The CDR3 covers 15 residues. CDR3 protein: CASSLALSSSNEQFF. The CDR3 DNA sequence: TGTGCCAGCAGTTTAGCGCTGAGCTCCAGTAATGAGCAGTTCTTC.

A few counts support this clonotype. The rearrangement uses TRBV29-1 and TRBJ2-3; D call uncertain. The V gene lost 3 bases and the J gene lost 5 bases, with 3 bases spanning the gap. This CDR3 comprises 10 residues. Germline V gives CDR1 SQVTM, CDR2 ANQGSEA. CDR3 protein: CSVEVDTQYF. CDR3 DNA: TGCAGCGTTGAGGTAGATACGCAGTATTTT.

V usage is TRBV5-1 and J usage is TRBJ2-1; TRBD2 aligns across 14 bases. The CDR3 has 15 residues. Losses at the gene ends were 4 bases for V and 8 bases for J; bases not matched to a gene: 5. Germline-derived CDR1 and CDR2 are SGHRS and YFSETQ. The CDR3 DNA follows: TGCGCCAGCAGCACGGGACTAGCGGGAGTGGATGAGCAGTTCTTC. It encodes CASSTGLAGVDEQFF.

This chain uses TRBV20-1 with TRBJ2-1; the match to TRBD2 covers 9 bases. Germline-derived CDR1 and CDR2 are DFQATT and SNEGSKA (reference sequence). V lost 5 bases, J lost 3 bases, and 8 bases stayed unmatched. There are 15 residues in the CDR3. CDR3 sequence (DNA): TGCAGTGCTCCACTTTTAGCGGGGGTCTACAATGAGCAGTTCTTC. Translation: CSAPLLAGVYNEQFF.

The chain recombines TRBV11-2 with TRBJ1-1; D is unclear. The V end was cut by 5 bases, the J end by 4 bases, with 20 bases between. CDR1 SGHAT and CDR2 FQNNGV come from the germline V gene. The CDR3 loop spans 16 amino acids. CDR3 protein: CASSPGGWGGRTEAFF. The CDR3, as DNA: TGTGCCAGCAGCCCTGGTGGATGGGGTGGCCGCACTGAAGCTTTCTTT.

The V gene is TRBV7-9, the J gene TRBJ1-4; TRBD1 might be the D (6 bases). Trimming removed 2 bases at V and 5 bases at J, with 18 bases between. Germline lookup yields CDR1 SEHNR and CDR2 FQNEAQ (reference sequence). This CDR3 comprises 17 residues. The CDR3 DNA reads TGTGCCAGCAGCTTAAAACCCCCAGGACAGAAGAATGAAAAACTGTTTTTT. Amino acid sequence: CASSLKPPGQKNEKLFF.

The DNA for the CDR3 is TGTGCCAGCAGCTTTTATAGGGGGGCAGATACGCAGTATTTT. Its translation is CASSFYRGADTQYF. This rearrangement joins TRBV7-7 to TRBJ2-3; D is tentatively TRBD1 or TRBD2 (6 bases each). The V gene's germline CDR1 is SSHAT and CDR2 FNYEAQ (reference sequence). The CDR3 consists of 14 residues. V shed 3 bases and J shed 4 bases, with 11 bases lying between them.

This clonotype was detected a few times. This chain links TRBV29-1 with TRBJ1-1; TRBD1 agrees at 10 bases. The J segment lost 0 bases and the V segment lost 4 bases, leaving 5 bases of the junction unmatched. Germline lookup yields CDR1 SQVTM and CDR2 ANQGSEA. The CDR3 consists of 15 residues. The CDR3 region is CSVVGQGTLNTEAFF. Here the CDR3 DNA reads TGCAGCGTTGTGGGACAGGGGACGCTGAACACTGAAGCTTTCTTT.

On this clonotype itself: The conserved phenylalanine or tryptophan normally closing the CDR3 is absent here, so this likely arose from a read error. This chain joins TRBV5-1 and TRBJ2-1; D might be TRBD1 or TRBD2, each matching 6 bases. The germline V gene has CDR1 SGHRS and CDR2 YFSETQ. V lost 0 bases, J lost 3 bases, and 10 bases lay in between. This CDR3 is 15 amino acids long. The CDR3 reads CASSLGRGFYNEQFL. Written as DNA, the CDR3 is TGCGCCAGCAGCTTGGGGAGGGGGTTCTACAATGAGCAGTTCTTG.

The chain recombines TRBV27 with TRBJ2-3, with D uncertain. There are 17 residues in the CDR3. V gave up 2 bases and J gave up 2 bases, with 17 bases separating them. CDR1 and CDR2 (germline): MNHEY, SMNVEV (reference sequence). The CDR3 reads CASSLRIAQLITDTQYF. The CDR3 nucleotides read TGTGCCAGCAGTTTACGGATAGCCCAATTGATCACAGATACGCAGTATTTT.

The CDR3 DNA reads as TGTGCCAGCAGCGTAGAAGGGCAGGTTGTTTCACCCCTCCACTTT. Translation gives CASSVEGQVVSPLHF. This rearrangement joins TRBV9 to TRBJ1-6; D ambiguous. Germline V gene sequence: CDR1 SGDLS, CDR2 YYNGEE. Trimming cost V 0 bases and J 9 bases, with 13 bases left between them. This CDR3 contains 15 residues.

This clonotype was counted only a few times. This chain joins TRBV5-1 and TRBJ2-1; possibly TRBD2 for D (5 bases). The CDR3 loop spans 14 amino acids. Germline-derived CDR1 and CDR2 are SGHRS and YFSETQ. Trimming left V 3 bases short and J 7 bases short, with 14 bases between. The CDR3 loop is CASSSLLVANEQFF. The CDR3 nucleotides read TGCGCCAGCAGCTCGTTACTAGTGGCGAATGAGCAGTTCTTC.